This entry is about one T cell receptor beta chain. During its preparation, the TCRbeta library received unique molecular identifiers. One entry per CDR3 protein results from TCRdb running MiXCR on the PCR reads. This sample has about 610,000 distinct CDR3 sequences; about 10% occur once, and the top ten carry less than 5%. These data are taken from a study of T-cell reconstitution after alpha-beta-depleted transplantation in children. Trimming took off 0 bases at V and 7 bases at J, with 9 bases between the two ends. The V gene's germline CDR1 is DFQATT and CDR2 SNEGSKA (reference sequence). CDR3 length equals 13 residues.

This clonotype was obtained from a human donor who donated a stem cell graft to a child with acute myeloid leukemia. Specimen: PBMCs from the stem cell graft donor, collected from the stem cell graft. This rearrangement joins TRBV20-1 to TRBJ2-2; no reliable D call. CDR3 sequence reads: CSARDLGIGELFF. The CDR3 DNA reads as TGCAGTGCTAGAGATTTAGGTATCGGGGAGCTGTTTTTT.